Described below is a single T cell receptor (beta chain) sequence and its context. Its antigen is undetermined. These donors counted as nominally healthy when sampled, but unrecorded immune exposures were likely. The sample is drawn from a study of cytomegalovirus exposure and HLA in healthy donors. Study-wide results and limits: In a later analysis, across HLA loci, associated TCR counts were highest for DRB1, lowest for HLA-C.

The PCR used 60 Vbeta and 13 Jbeta primers. Clones were sequenced by immunoSEQ multiplex PCR, and TCRdb holds only the in-frame ones, with some missing. Seen here are about 160,000 clones, about 79% observed once, and the top ten hold 5% to 7%. The CDR3 consists of 15 residues. V dropped 6 bases and J dropped 4 bases, with 18 bases sitting between them. Germline values: CDR1 SNHLY, CDR2 FYNNEI. This TCR was recovered from a man aged 50 to 59 in good health and CMV-seropositive. V is TRBV2 and J is TRBJ1-2, with D possibly TRBD1 on 5 matching bases. Source material: PBMCs. For the CDR3, the DNA is TGTGCCAGCAGATCCTCGGGGGGTTTTAGCTATGGCTACACCTTC. Amino acids: CASRSSGGFSYGYTF.